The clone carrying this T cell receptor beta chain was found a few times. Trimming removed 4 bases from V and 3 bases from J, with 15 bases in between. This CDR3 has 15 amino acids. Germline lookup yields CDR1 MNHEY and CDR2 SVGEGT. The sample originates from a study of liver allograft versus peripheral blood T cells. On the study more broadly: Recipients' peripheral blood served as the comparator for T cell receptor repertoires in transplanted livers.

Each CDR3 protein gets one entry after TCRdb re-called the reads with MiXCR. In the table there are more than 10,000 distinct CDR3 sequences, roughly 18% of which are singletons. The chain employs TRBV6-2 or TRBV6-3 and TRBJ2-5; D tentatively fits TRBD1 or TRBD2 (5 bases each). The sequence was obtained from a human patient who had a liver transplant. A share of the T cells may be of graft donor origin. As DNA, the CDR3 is TGTGCCAGCAGTTTTGGGGGTACAAGGGAAGAGACCCAGTACTTC. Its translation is CASSFGGTREETQYF.